This T cell receptor beta chain was captured by sequencing in a study of CD8 T cells in ankylosing spondylitis. CDR1 is SEHNR and CDR2 is FQNEAQ in the germline V gene (reference sequence). The length of the CDR3 is 15 residues. The ends lost 5 bases at V and 3 bases at J; junction bases unmatched: 6. TCRdb analysed the 5' RACE reads with MiXCR anew, one entry per CDR3 protein. The sample carries 350,000 to 400,000 distinct CDR3 sequences, roughly 22% recorded once. This receptor was taken from a male donor with ankylosing spondylitis or in good health (not recorded which). Sequences were obtained from blood, either unsorted or a sorted T cell fraction (not recorded which). This rearrangement joins TRBV7-9 to TRBJ2-7, with 11 bases fitting TRBD2. This CDR3 reads CASSLRLAGIYEQYF. CDR3 DNA: TGTGCCAGCAGCCTGAGACTAGCGGGGATCTACGAGCAGTACTTC.